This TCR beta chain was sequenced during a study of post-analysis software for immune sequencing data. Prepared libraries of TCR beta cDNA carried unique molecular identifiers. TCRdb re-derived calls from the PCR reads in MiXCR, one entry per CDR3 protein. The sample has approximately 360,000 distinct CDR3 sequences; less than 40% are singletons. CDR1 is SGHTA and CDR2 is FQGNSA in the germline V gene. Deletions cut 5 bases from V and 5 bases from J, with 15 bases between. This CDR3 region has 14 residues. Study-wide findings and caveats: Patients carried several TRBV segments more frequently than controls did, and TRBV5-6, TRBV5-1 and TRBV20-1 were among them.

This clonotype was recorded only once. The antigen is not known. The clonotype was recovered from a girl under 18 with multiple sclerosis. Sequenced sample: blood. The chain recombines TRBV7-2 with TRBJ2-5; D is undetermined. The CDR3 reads CASSLQRSTETQYF. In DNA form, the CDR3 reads TGTGCCAGCAGCCTTCAAAGGAGCACGGAGACCCAGTACTTC.